This TCR beta chain was captured in a study of circulating and synovial CD4+ cells in juvenile arthritis. The table came from immunoSEQ multiplex PCR; TCRdb's copy has only in-frame clones and leaves some out. Of about 34,000 clones in the sample, over 95% were seen once. A remark on this clone: Its antigen is undetermined.

Samples derive from patients with active juvenile idiopathic arthritis. J was trimmed by 6 bases and V by 4 bases; bases with no gene match: 5. Germline CDR1 reads SGDLS; CDR2 reads YYNGEE. The CDR3 is 13 amino acids. Notes on the study in general: Circulating pathogenic-like lymphocytes shared a substantially higher fraction of CDR3 sequences with synovium than bulk blood.

The source is a human donor with juvenile idiopathic arthritis. This chain connects TRBV9 to TRBJ1-1, with 8 positions matching TRBD1. Sequenced material: CD4+ T cells from blood. DNA of the CDR3: TGTGCCAGCAGCCCCGGGACAGGTGCTGAAGCTTTCTTT. This sequence encodes CASSPGTGAEAFF.